These 4 T cell receptor beta chains originate from one sample sequenced in a study of blood T cell repertoires in COVID-19. Sequencing used immunoSEQ multiplex PCR; TCRdb keeps in-frame clones, though not all of them. Of some 220,000 clones in the sample, about 90% were seen once. The sample consisted of PBMCs or T cells enriched from blood (not recorded which). All receptors come from a woman aged 45-65 years in a cohort exposed to, infected with or recovered from COVID-19 (not recorded which).

The chain couples TRBV4-1 to TRBJ1-6; 9 bases match TRBD1. Unmatched junction bases numbered 6, after V lost 4 bases and J lost 8 bases. Germline CDR1 and CDR2: MGHRA and YSYEKL. The CDR3 loop spans 15 amino acids. This CDR3 reads CASSLGQGIDSPLHF. CDR3 nucleotides: TGCGCCAGCAGCCTGGGACAGGGAATAGATTCACCCCTCCACTTT.

This clone came up once. The rearrangement joins TRBV5-4 to TRBJ2-5; 9 positions agree with TRBD2. This CDR3 is built from 14 residues. J lost 5 bases, V lost 4 bases, and 6 bases had no gene match. Germline CDR1 is SGHNT and CDR2 is YYREEE (reference sequence). CDR3 sequence reads: CASSVAGAGETQYF. CDR3 nucleotides: TGTGCCAGCAGCGTAGCGGGGGCCGGGGAGACCCAGTACTTC.

This clone was observed a few times. The chain employs TRBV12-5 and TRBJ1-1; D gene unclear. The CDR3 is 13 amino acids. CDR1 and CDR2 (germline): LGHNT, FRNRAP. The V gene lost 6 bases and the J gene lost 6 bases, with 14 bases spanning the gap. The CDR3 nucleotides read TGTGCTAGTGGACAAAGGAAGGACTCTGAAGCTTTCTTT. It translates to CASGQRKDSEAFF.

The chain combines TRBV6-4 with TRBJ1-6; D unresolved. Trimming pared 6 bases from V and 0 bases from J, leaving 9 bases between. This CDR3 is 15 amino acids long. Germline V gene data show CDR1 as MRHNA and CDR2 as SNTAGT. CDR3: CASREVYSYNSPLHF. The CDR3 nucleotides are TGTGCCAGCAGGGAGGTTTACTCCTATAATTCACCCCTCCACTTT.